This is a list of T cell receptor beta chains from one sample in a study of T cell repertoires in cytomegalovirus infection. TCRdb analysed the reads with MiXCR anew, one entry per CDR3 protein. The table lists approximately 500,000 distinct CDR3 sequences, 15% to 20% of them singletons. The sequencing sample was made of CD8+ T cells from PBMCs. Source of these receptors: a human donor in good health (CMV status not recorded). Some clones in this sample may be carry-over from other donors' samples. CDR3s leave out the opening cysteine and the closing phenylalanine or tryptophan.

CDR3aa	j_gene	v_gene
ASSLVVSGSLQETQY	TRBJ2-5	TRBV13
ASSASHRDSYGYT	TRBJ1-2	TRBV9
ASSATSKRETQY	TRBJ2-5	TRBV3-1
ASSQGTSGSSYATQY	TRBJ2-3	TRBV4-1
ASGLALGGQGAPDTEAF	TRBJ1-1	TRBV12-5
ATSRSRLASGELF	TRBJ2-2	TRBV15
AISEPSGGSTDTQY	TRBJ2-3	TRBV10-3
ASSLAPKDSPLH	TRBJ1-6	TRBV7-6
ATSRRDRDSPLH	TRBJ1-6	TRBV15
SARSTEGAVNEQF	TRBJ2-1	TRBV20-1
ASSPGTSRGHTDTQY	TRBJ2-3	TRBV5-1
ASSLEGSRLAGGNEQY	TRBJ2-7	TRBV5-1
ASSPFDTEAF	TRBJ1-1	TRBV7-4
ASTDYIRPYNSPLH	TRBJ1-6	TRBV28
ASSPRAEAFNYGYT	TRBJ1-2	TRBV7-9
ASRKRGGMNEQF	TRBJ2-1	TRBV6-1
ASSFSKREGHDEQF	TRBJ2-1	TRBV12-3/TRBV12-4
SVEADRAF	TRBJ1-1	TRBV29-1
ASNPDPNGELF	TRBJ2-2	TRBV7-9
ASSNITDRVFNSYGYT	TRBJ1-2	TRBV6-1
SAPLNSQPQH	TRBJ1-5	TRBV20-1
ASSLQRDRVGDTGELF	TRBJ2-2	TRBV3-1
SVDGTSFSVTQY	TRBJ2-5	TRBV29-1
SAPWASGSPSSYNEQF	TRBJ2-1	TRBV20-1
ASSPAGGVYNEQF	TRBJ2-1	TRBV7-6
ASSHRGSYEQY	TRBJ2-7	TRBV7-6
ASVGPGRSTPGELF	TRBJ2-2	TRBV3-1